This T cell receptor beta chain was profiled in a study of CD4 T cells in relation to SARS-CoV-2 and coronaviruses. Study as a whole: ViraFEST: roughly ten-day antigen culture of PBMCs, then TCR beta CDR3 sequencing. The negative reference was HIV-1 Nef peptide pool or peptide-free culture. The study's findings and limits: The cross-reactivity analysis covered only spike protein, not other viral proteins. About 65% of donors had memory CD4+ clonotypes crossrecognizing SARS-CoV-2 and common cold coronavirus spike.

Measured with immunoSEQ multiplex PCR; TCRdb has only the in-frame clones, and not every one. The profile shows some 28,000 clones, 60% to 80% of them singletons. There are a few counts of this clone. Its target is not known. Germline assignment: CDR1 SGHDN and CDR2 FVKESK. The length of the CDR3 is 14 residues. V was clipped by 6 bases and J by 0 bases, with 8 bases between them. Unexposed donor CD4+ T cells date from about 2010-2019, before the COVID-19 pandemic. After about 10 days of culture, CD4+ T cells were isolated. The sequence came from a human donor in good health. Sequencing was done on a sample of CD4+ T cells from PBMCs, cultured in vitro. The V gene is TRBV14, the J gene TRBJ2-2; D is unclear. CDR3 sequence reads: CASRISPNTGELFF. The CDR3 DNA reads TGTGCCAGCAGAATTAGCCCGAACACCGGGGAGCTGTTTTTT.